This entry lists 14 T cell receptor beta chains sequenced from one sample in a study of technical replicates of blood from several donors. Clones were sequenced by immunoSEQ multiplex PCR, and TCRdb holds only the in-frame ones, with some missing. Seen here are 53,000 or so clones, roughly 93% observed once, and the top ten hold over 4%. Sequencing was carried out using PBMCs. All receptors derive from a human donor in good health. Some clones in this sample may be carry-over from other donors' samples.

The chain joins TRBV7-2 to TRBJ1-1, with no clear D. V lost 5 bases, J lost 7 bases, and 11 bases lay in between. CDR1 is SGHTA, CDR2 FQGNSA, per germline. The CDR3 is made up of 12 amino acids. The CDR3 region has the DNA TGTGCCAGCAGCCCTGGCGGCCTTGAAGCTTTCTTT. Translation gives CASSPGGLEAFF.

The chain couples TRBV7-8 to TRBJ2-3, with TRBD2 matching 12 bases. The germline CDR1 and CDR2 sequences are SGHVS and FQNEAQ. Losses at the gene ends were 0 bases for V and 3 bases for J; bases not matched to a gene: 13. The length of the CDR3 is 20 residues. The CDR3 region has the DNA TGTGCCAGCAGCTTAGCTCAGACTAGCGGGAGAGGGGTGAGGACAGATACGCAGTATTTT. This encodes CASSLAQTSGRGVRTDTQYF.

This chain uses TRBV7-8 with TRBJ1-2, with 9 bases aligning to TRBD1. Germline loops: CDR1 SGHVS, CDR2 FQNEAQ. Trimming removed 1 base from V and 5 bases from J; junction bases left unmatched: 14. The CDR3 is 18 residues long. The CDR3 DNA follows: TGTGCCAGCAGCTTAGTATCTGGAGGGACAGGGTTTAATTATGGCTACACCTTC. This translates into CASSLVSGGTGFNYGYTF.

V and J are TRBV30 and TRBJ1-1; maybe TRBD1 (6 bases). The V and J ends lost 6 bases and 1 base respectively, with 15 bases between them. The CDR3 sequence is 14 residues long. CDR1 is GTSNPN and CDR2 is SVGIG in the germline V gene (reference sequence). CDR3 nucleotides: TGTGCCTGCCGGAGGGGGGGAGGGAACACTGAAGCTTTCTTT. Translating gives CACRRGGGNTEAFF. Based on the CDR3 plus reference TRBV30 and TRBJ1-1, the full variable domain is SQTIHQWPATLVQPVGSPLSLECTVEGTSNPNLYWYRQAAGRGLQLLFYSVGIGQISSEVPQNLSASRPQDRQFILSSKKLLLSDSGFYLCACRRGGGNTEAFFGQGTRLTVV.

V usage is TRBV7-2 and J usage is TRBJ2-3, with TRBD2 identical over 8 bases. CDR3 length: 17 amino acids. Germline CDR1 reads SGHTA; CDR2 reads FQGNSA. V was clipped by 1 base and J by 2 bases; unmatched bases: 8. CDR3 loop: CASSLVGTSPSTDTQYF. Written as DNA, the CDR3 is TGTGCCAGCAGCTTAGTTGGGACTAGTCCCTCCACAGATACGCAGTATTTT.

The CDR3 loop reads CASSQSNRPNQPQHF. CDR3 nucleotide sequence: TGTGCCAGCAGCCAATCAAACAGACCCAATCAGCCCCAGCATTTT. The chain combines TRBV4-2 with TRBJ1-5; D is uncertain. Germline values: CDR1 LGHNA, CDR2 YNFKEQ. The CDR3 loop spans 15 amino acids. V was cut by 2 bases and J by 3 bases, with 11 bases left in between.

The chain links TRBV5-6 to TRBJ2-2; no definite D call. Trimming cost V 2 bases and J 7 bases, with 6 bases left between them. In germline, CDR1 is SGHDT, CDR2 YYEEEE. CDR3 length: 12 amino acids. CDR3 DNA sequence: TGTGCCAGCAGCTTCCCCGGCGGGGAGCTGTTTTTT. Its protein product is CASSFPGGELFF.

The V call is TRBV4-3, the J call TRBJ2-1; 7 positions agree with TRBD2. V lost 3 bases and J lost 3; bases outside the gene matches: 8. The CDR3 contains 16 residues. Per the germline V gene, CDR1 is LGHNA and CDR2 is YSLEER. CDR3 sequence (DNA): TGCGCCAGCAGCCACCTCGGGAGGTCAAACTACAATGAGCAGTTCTTC. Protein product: CASSHLGRSNYNEQFF.

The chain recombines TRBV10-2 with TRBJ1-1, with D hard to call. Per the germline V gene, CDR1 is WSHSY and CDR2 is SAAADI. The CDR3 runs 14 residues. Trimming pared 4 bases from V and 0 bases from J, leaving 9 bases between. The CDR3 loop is CASSGERLNTEAFF. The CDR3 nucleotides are TGCGCCAGCAGTGGCGAACGGTTGAACACTGAAGCTTTCTTT.

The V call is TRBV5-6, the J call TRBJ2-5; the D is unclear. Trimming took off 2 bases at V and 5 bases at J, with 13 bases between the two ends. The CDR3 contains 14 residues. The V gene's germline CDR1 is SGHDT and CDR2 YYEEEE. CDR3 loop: CASSLRGVGETQYF. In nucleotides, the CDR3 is TGTGCCAGCAGCTTAAGAGGAGTCGGGGAGACCCAGTACTTC.

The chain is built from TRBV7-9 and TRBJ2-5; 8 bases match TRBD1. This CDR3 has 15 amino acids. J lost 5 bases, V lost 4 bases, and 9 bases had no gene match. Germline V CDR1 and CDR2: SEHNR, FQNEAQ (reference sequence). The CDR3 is CASSSPRGLQETQYF. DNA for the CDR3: TGTGCCAGCAGCTCCCCCAGGGGGCTCCAGGAGACCCAGTACTTC.

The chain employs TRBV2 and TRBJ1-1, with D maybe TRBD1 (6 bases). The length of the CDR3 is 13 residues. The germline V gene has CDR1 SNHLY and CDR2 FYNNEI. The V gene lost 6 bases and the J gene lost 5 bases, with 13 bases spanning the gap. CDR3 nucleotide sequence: TGTGCCAGCAGCCCCAGGGGAGGGACTGAAGCTTTCTTT. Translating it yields CASSPRGGTEAFF.

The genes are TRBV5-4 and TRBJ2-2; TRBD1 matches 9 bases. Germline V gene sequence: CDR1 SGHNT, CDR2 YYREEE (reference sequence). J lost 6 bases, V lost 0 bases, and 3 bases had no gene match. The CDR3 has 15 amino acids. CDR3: CASSLAGTGPGELFF. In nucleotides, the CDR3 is TGTGCCAGCAGCTTGGCCGGGACAGGGCCCGGGGAGCTGTTTTTT.

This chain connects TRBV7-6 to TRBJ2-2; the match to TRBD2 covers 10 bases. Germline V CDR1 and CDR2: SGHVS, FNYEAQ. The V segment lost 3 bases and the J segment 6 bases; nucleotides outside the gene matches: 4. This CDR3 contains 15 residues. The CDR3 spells CASSLASGRAGELFF. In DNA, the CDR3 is TGTGCCAGCAGCTTGGCTAGCGGGAGAGCCGGGGAGCTGTTTTTT.